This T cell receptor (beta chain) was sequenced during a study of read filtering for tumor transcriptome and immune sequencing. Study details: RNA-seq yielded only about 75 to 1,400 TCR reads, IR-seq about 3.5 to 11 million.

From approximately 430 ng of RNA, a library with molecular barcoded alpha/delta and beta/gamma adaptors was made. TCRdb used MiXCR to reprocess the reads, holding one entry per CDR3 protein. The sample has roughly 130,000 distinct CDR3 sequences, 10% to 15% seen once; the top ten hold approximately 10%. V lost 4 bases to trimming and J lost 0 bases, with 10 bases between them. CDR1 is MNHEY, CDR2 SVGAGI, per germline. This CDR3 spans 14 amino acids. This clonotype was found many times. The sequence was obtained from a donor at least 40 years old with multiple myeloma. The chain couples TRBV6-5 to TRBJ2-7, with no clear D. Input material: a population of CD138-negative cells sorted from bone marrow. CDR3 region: CASSSPASSYEQYF. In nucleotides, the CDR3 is TGTGCCAGCAGTTCCCCAGCGAGCTCCTACGAGCAGTACTTC.